This T cell receptor beta chain was retrieved from a study of T cells in Graves' hyperthyroidism and ophthalmopathy. The study based diagnoses on clinical symptoms, serum thyroxine and TRAb, thyroid ultrasound and orbital computed tomography. The investigators amplified TCR beta CDR3 regions from RNA transcripts. During a first-round RT-PCR of the TCR CDR3, the HTBI primer set was used. TCRdb recomputed calls from the multiplex PCR reads with MiXCR, one row per CDR3 protein. The profile covers roughly 700,000 distinct CDR3 sequences, with 30% to 40% appearing a single time and around 29% taken by the ten largest. Trimming took 5 bases from V and 4 from J, leaving 12 bases between them. From germline, CDR1 is LNHDA and CDR2 SQIVND (reference sequence). The CDR3 runs to 14 residues.

Sequencing was carried out using blood. The chain has TRBV19 and TRBJ1-5, with D perhaps TRBD1 (5 bases). The receptor was isolated from a woman aged 40 to 50 with Graves' hyperthyroidism. Here the CDR3 DNA reads TGTGCCAGTAGTGGGGCACGGGGAAATCAGCCCCAGCATTTT. Encoded protein: CASSGARGNQPQHF.